The present T cell receptor beta chain was sequenced within a study of cytomegalovirus exposure and HLA in healthy donors. Primers included in the PCR were 60 Vbeta and 13 Jbeta primers. Clones were read by immunoSEQ multiplex PCR, and TCRdb kept only the in-frame ones, dropping some. The sample data list under 95,000 clones. This cohort consisted of healthy bone marrow donors. The V and J ends lost 8 bases and 1 base, in that order; junction bases with no gene match: 10. Per the germline V gene, CDR1 is ENHRY and CDR2 is SYGVKD. The CDR3 runs to 16 residues. The sample comprised PBMCs. The rearrangement joins TRBV10-3 to TRBJ1-3; TRBD1 matches 8 bases. This receptor was identified in a man aged 18 to 30 in good health and CMV-seropositive. The CDR3 DNA sequence: TGTGCCATCGCTCCGGGACAGGCCCTTTCTGGAAACACCATATATTTT. It is translated as CAIAPGQALSGNTIYF.